This record looks at one TCR beta chain sequence and its context. The antigen this receptor binds is unknown. Base quality data are lacking; no much larger clone is found one base away. The data were taken from a study of memory CD4+ T cells and cytomegalovirus serostatus (dated 2019 in TCRdb). With regard to the full study: The 35 or so healthy Belgian adults in the cohort included 9 who were CMV seropositive and approximately 25 who were CMV seronegative. The study sequenced CD4+ memory TCRbeta repertoires of a Belgian cohort with known cytomegalovirus serostatus to replicate a published TCR-based CMV serostatus classifier.

A FACSAria II was used to sort memory CD4+ T cells, defined as single viable CD3+CD4+CD8-CD45RO+ cells. CMV serostatus was determined using a Roche Elecsys assay that detects serum IgG against CMV pp150, pp28, p38 and p52. After thawing, total CD4+ T cells were enriched by positive selection with CD4 magnetic microbeads. The samples came from a separate study whose specific focus was interrogating the CD4+ T cell memory repertoire. Peripheral blood mononuclear cells were isolated and cryopreserved according to standard operating procedures, and serum was stored at -80 degrees C. CD3-PerCP (BW264/56), CD4-APC (RPA-T4), CD45RO-PE (UCHT1) and CD8-Pacific Orange (3B5) antibodies were used for staining, and non-viable cells were excluded with Sytox blue. Trimming takes 0 bases off V and 6 bases off J; junction bases not matched to a gene: 5. The cysteine opens and the phenylalanine closes a CDR3 of 15 amino acids. The CDR3 DNA has 45 bases and is translated from base 1. CDR1 and CDR2 (KGHSH, LQKENI) derive from the germline V gene.

Genomic DNA was extracted from sorted cells with the Quick-DNA Microprep Kit. Amplification of TCRbeta DNA was done with the immunoSEQ hsTCRbeta kit, following the protocol from the manufacturer. An Illumina MiSeq instrument was used to sequence the TCRbeta libraries. The authors processed their data as follows. Removing out-of-frame sequences left under 2.5 million distinct TCRbeta sequences, an average of about 70,000 per individual. Each individual was scored by the count of 150 to 200 previously reported CMV-associated TCRbeta sequences and the total productive distinct TCRbeta count. A beta-binomial model was reimplemented in Python, and scikit-learn random forests with default parameters were trained on data from the US cohort. Classifier performance on the Belgian cohort was reported as the median AUC with percentile confidence intervals calculated over 10,000 bootstrap iterations. TCRdb carries this immuneACCESS record with in-frame sequences only. Its versions omit some clonotypes, under half of them owing to an unresolved V gene in the studies checked, with the rest unexplained. V and J calls and clone size are as listed in that table; D and trimming were resolved from the DNA. Here the sample has some 80,000 clones; less than 90% occur a single time. Of the sample, 0.78% falls within the top ten clones.

Beyond this particular receptor, the publication reports: Among the roughly 160 previously reported CMV-associated TCRbeta sequences, about 71 showed up in the CD4+ memory repertoires, with each one found in between one and five individuals. For predicting CMV serostatus, the median bootstrapped AUC was approximately 0.95 using the original framework and about 0.9 using a US-trained random forest. On the Belgian cohort, the classifier built on the original framework reached a median bootstrapped AUC of roughly 0.94, with a 95% CI of 0.76-1.00. Unlike the original study, which covered naive and memory CD4+ and CD8+ populations, the Belgian study sequenced only CD4+CD45RO+ memory cells. The results were interpreted as suggesting that the CMV-associated TCR signature is largely present in the CD4+ memory repertoire.

The source material was memory CD4+ T cells from blood. The sequence joins TRBV18 to TRBJ2-7; 10 junctional bases match TRBD1. This TCR derives from an adult in good health and CMV-seronegative. The CDR3 reads as follows: CASSPPGTGVLEQYF. The nucleotides are TGTGCCAGCTCACCACCCGGGACAGGGGTCCTCGAGCAGTACTTC.